Given below is one T cell receptor (beta chain) in context. Its target is unknown. At one boundary the junction diverges from the germline segment, which might be a read error. It was with a sample-barcoded 5' primer and a J-beta primer mix that a second PCR of about 7 to 12 cycles was run. Researchers report that a template-switch adaptor with 12 random nucleotides tagged each cDNA molecule. TCRdb reanalysed the 5' RACE reads using MiXCR and keeps one entry per CDR3 protein. Of hundreds of thousands of distinct CDR3 sequences detected, 25% to 30% appear once; the ten largest clones hold 29%. Drawing of peripheral blood yielded roughly 10 milliliters from each donor. From germline, CDR1 is LGHDT and CDR2 YNNKEL (reference sequence). The CDR3 runs to 14 residues. The data are from a study of blood T cells in healthy people across ages. General study results and limits: Estimates of diversity drawn from one million T cells were considered underestimates. Older individuals had lower TCR beta diversity per million T cells (the decline was roughly linear).

The receptor's source is a woman in her 70s in good health. The chain joins TRBV3-1 to TRBJ2-7; D is ambiguous. Source material: blood. The CDR3 nucleotides are TGTGCCAACAGCCTCAGTTTAAGTGGGCACGAGCAGTACTTC. It codes for CANSLSLSGHEQYF.